The next 7 T cell receptor beta chains were all read from a single sample in a study of T cells after yellow fever vaccination. A single record per CDR3 protein comes from TCRdb applying MiXCR to the 5' RACE reads. The sample holds hundreds of thousands of distinct CDR3 sequences, 8.7% seen once. Sequenced material: CD4+ T cells sorted from PBMCs, taken 5 days after the yellow fever booster vaccination. These receptors were collected from a man aged 18 to 30 who received the YFV17D yellow fever vaccine.

This clonotype was observed a handful of times. This sequence joins TRBV7-3 and TRBJ2-5; D is ambiguous. Between the trimmed V and J ends, which lost 6 bases and 5 bases, there was a span of 16 bases. Germline lookup yields CDR1 SGHTA and CDR2 FQGTGA. This CDR3 is built from 14 residues. This CDR3 reads CASSPGHTPETQYF. CDR3 in DNA: TGTGCCAGCAGTCCCGGCCACACTCCTGAGACCCAGTACTTC. Together with reference TRBV7-3 and TRBJ2-5, the CDR3 gives the full variable domain: GAGVSQTPSNKVTEKGKYVELRCDPISGHTALYWYRQSLGQGPEFLIYFQGTGAADDSGLPNDRFFAVRPEGSVSTLKIQRTERGDSAVYLCASSPGHTPETQYFGPGTRLLVL.

The rearrangement links TRBV7-3 to TRBJ1-5; D unclear. This CDR3 contains 15 residues. Deletions cut 5 bases from V and 7 bases from J, with 18 bases between. CDR1 and CDR2 from the germline V gene are SGHTA and FQGTGA. CDR3 protein: CASSPGRGVGQPQHF. The CDR3 nucleotides read TGTGCCAGCAGCCCCGGACGCGGAGTAGGGCAGCCCCAGCATTTT.

This clonotype was seen a handful of times. V gene TRBV4-3 combines with J gene TRBJ1-6; D gene uncertain. The V gene lost 1 base and the J gene lost 8 bases, with 6 bases spanning the gap. The CDR3 has 13 residues. Germline CDR1 and CDR2: LGHNA and YSLEER. The CDR3 here is CASSQAWDSPLHF. CDR3 in DNA: TGCGCCAGCAGCCAAGCATGGGATTCACCCCTCCACTTT.

V gene TRBV12-3 or TRBV12-4 combines with J gene TRBJ2-5; either TRBD1 or TRBD2 may fit D (5 bases each). This CDR3 has 14 residues. Trimming shortened V by 6 bases and J by 4 bases, and 15 bases separated the two germline ends. In nucleotides, the CDR3 is TGTGCCAGCAGCCAGGGACCCACTCGAGAGACCCAGTACTTC. This translates into CASSQGPTRETQYF.

This clonotype was seen a few times. V is TRBV9 and J is TRBJ2-3; unclear D gene. From germline, CDR1 is SGDLS and CDR2 YYNGEE. The CDR3 covers 16 residues. V was trimmed by 0 bases and J by 2 bases, leaving 13 bases between them. The CDR3 spells CASSVGAHQVTDTQYF. CDR3 coding DNA: TGTGCCAGCAGCGTAGGGGCACACCAGGTCACAGATACGCAGTATTTT.

The chain couples TRBV7-2 to TRBJ2-1; D remains unclear. V gave up 8 bases and J gave up 7 bases, with 15 bases separating them. CDR1 is SGHTA and CDR2 is FQGNSA in the germline V gene. The length of the CDR3 is 13 residues. The CDR3 coding sequence is TGTGCCAGCCGACTGGGGAACGAGAATGAGCAGTTCTTC. Encoded protein: CASRLGNENEQFF.

This clonotype was observed a few times. The chain uses TRBV4-3 and TRBJ1-4, with 9 nucleotides matching TRBD1. J was trimmed by 7 bases and V by 6 bases; bases with no gene match: 3. CDR1 and CDR2 (germline): LGHNA, YSLEER. The CDR3 loop spans 13 amino acids. CDR3 in DNA: TGCGCCAGCAGTGACAGGGGGAGTGAAAAACTGTTTTTT. Its translation is CASSDRGSEKLFF.